The 20 T cell receptor beta chains given below trace back to one sample, sequenced in a study of blood T cell repertoires in COVID-19. Using immunoSEQ multiplex PCR, the repertoire was profiled, and TCRdb retains in-frame clones only, with some absent. The data contain about 380,000 clones, about 80% of them singletons. Input material: peripheral blood. Receptors originate from a human donor with acute or convalescent COVID-19. The donor label of this sample is uncertain.

This clone was seen only once. V is TRBV7-9 and J is TRBJ2-7, with D unresolved. This CDR3 has 14 amino acids. Trimming took off 2 bases at V and 3 bases at J, with 11 bases between the two ends. CDR1 and CDR2 from the germline V gene are SEHNR and FQNEAQ (reference sequence). CDR3: CASSLSGEGYEQYF. The CDR3 DNA follows: TGTGCCAGCAGCTTATCCGGAGAAGGCTACGAGCAGTACTTC.

The V call is TRBV2, the J call TRBJ2-5; no clear D. The CDR3 runs 11 residues. The ends were cut back, 10 bases at V and 5 bases at J, with 11 bases in the middle. CDR1 and CDR2 from the germline V gene are SNHLY and FYNNEI. Here the CDR3 reads CATRERETQYF. The CDR3 DNA follows: TGTGCCACCAGAGAGAGGGAGACCCAGTACTTC.

This chain uses TRBV30 with TRBJ1-5; D is possibly TRBD1 (5 bases). The germline V gene has CDR1 GTSNPN and CDR2 SVGIG (reference sequence). Between the trimmed V and J ends, which lost 4 bases and 0 bases, there was a span of 22 bases. This CDR3 has 18 amino acids. CDR3: CAWTQNKGRFYSNQPQHF. CDR3 nucleotide sequence: TGTGCCTGGACTCAGAATAAGGGGCGCTTTTATAGCAATCAGCCCCAGCATTTT.

There are a few counts of this clone. The J gene is TRBJ2-5, the V gene TRBV5-8; 11 bases match TRBD2. V was clipped by 4 bases and J by 2 bases; unmatched bases: 4. The germline V gene has CDR1 SGHTS and CDR2 YDEGEE. This CDR3 comprises 15 residues. DNA of the CDR3: TGTGCCAGCAGCAGGGGACTAGCGGAACAAGAGACCCAGTACTTC. Amino acids: CASSRGLAEQETQYF.

The chain has TRBV5-4 and TRBJ1-6, with TRBD1 matching over 7 bases. V shed 4 bases, J shed 6 bases, and the junction held 7 bases outside the gene matches. Germline V lookup: CDR1 SGHNT, CDR2 YYREEE (reference sequence). CDR3 size: 15 residues. The CDR3 region is CASSPPGQINSPLHF. In DNA form, the CDR3 reads TGTGCCAGCAGCCCGCCGGGACAGATTAATTCACCCCTCCACTTT.

V and J are TRBV9 and TRBJ2-3; the D gene is possibly TRBD1 (5 bases). The ends were cut back, 4 bases at V and 5 bases at J, with 23 bases in the middle. The CDR3 consists of 17 residues. In germline, CDR1 is SGDLS, CDR2 YYNGEE. Written as DNA, the CDR3 is TGTGCCAGCAGCATCCAACCAGGGTGGCCTCCCCAAGATACGCAGTATTTT. Translating it yields CASSIQPGWPPQDTQYF. The whole variable domain, remainder taken from reference TRBV9 and TRBJ2-3, is DSGVTQTPKHLITATGQRVTLRCSPRSGDLSVYWYQQSLDQGLQFLIQYYNGEERAKGNILERFSAQQFPDLHSELNLSSLELGDSALYFCASSIQPGWPPQDTQYFGPGTRLTVL.

V and J are TRBV19 and TRBJ1-4; 7 bases fit TRBD1. The CDR3 contains 14 residues. V was pared by 9 bases and J by 5 bases, with 9 bases of the junction left unmatched. Per germline, CDR1 LNHDA and CDR2 SQIVND (reference sequence). The CDR3 region is CASNRGQGNEKLFF. The CDR3 nucleotides read TGTGCCAGCAATAGGGGGCAGGGGAATGAAAAACTGTTTTTT.

The chain couples TRBV5-5 to TRBJ1-3, with 7 nucleotides matching TRBD1. The CDR3 runs to 14 residues. Germline trimming cut 3 bases from V and 4 bases from J; bases unmatched to any gene: 4. Germline-derived CDR1 and CDR2 are SGHKS and YYEKEE (reference sequence). CDR3 sequence reads: CASSSWDSGNTIYF. In DNA form, the CDR3 reads TGTGCCAGCAGCTCATGGGACAGCGGAAACACCATATATTTT.

This clone turned up a few times. The genes are TRBV19 and TRBJ1-5; TRBD1 agrees at 8 bases. CDR3 length: 15 residues. V dropped 6 bases and J dropped 4; count of bases not matched to a gene: 8. Germline assignment: CDR1 LNHDA and CDR2 SQIVND (reference sequence). The CDR3 reads CASSKQGELNQPQHF. The CDR3 bases are TGTGCCAGTAGCAAACAGGGGGAATTGAATCAGCCCCAGCATTTT.

Written as DNA, the CDR3 is TGTGCCAGCAGCTTTGGGAGTAATCAGCCCCAGCATTTT. Protein sequence: CASSFGSNQPQHF. V usage is TRBV5-5 and J usage is TRBJ1-5; unclear D gene. The ends were cut back, 2 bases at V and 4 bases at J, with 7 bases in the middle. Germline V CDR1 and CDR2: SGHKS, YYEKEE (reference sequence). The CDR3 spans 13 residues.

The V gene is TRBV18, the J gene TRBJ1-4; 8 positions match TRBD1. The CDR3 length is 19 residues. The V gene's germline CDR1 is KGHSH and CDR2 LQKENI. Germline trimming cut 1 base from V and 0 bases from J; bases unmatched to any gene: 10. CDR3 nucleotide sequence: TGTGCCAGCTCACCACTCTCCGGGACAGGCCTTGCAACTAATGAAAAACTGTTTTTT. Translated: CASSPLSGTGLATNEKLFF.

The chain joins TRBV28 to TRBJ1-6; TRBD1 is a possible D gene (5 bases). The CDR3 sequence is 15 residues long. Germline CDR1 is MDHEN and CDR2 is SYDVKM. With 1 base removed from V and 7 bases from J, the gap between germline ends came to 11 bases. CDR3 nucleotide sequence: TGTGCCAGCAGTTTATCGGGGGTCGGAAATTCACCCCTCCACTTT. It specifies CASSLSGVGNSPLHF. The variable domain in full, with the rest retrieved from reference TRBV28 and TRBJ1-6, is DVKVTQSSRYLVKRTGEKVFLECVQDMDHENMFWYRQDPGLGLRLIYFSYDVKMKEKGDIPEGYSVSREKKERFSLILESASTNQTSMYLCASSLSGVGNSPLHFGNGTRLTVT.

V gene TRBV28 combines with J gene TRBJ1-1, with no clear D. CDR1 is MDHEN, CDR2 SYDVKM, per germline. V dropped 1 base and J dropped 8 bases, with 11 bases sitting between them. The CDR3 sequence is 13 residues long. The CDR3 sequence is CASSLSRFSEAFF. The DNA of the CDR3 is TGTGCCAGCAGTTTATCTCGGTTTTCCGAAGCTTTCTTT.

The chain is built from TRBV4-1 and TRBJ1-1, with TRBD1 as a possible D gene (6 bases). The CDR3 contains 15 residues. Germline-derived CDR1 and CDR2 are MGHRA and YSYEKL. V lost 3 bases and J 0 bases, leaving 11 bases between the germline ends. The CDR3 loop is CASSHARGMNTEAFF. CDR3 in DNA: TGCGCCAGCAGCCACGCTAGGGGGATGAACACTGAAGCTTTCTTT.

The genes are TRBV28 and TRBJ1-5, with 9 bases aligning to TRBD1. After removal of 7 bases from V and 6 bases from J, the junction contained 22 bases not matched to a gene. CDR1 is MDHEN, CDR2 SYDVKM, per germline. CDR3 size: 19 residues. The CDR3 region has the DNA TGTGCCAGCACGCAAAACCCTGGGACAGGGAAGTTTAAGGGTCAGCCCCAGCATTTT. Translation: CASTQNPGTGKFKGQPQHF. The full variable domain, rest sourced from reference TRBV28 and TRBJ1-5, is DVKVTQSSRYLVKRTGEKVFLECVQDMDHENMFWYRQDPGLGLRLIYFSYDVKMKEKGDIPEGYSVSREKKERFSLILESASTNQTSMYLCASTQNPGTGKFKGQPQHFGDGTRLSIL.

The genes are TRBV6-5 and TRBJ2-2; 10 bases are a match to TRBD1. This CDR3 comprises 15 residues. CDR1 and CDR2 from the germline V gene are MNHEY and SVGAGI. Losses at the gene ends were 4 bases for V and 6 bases for J; bases not matched to a gene: 5. CDR3 amino acids: CASSFRTGGSGELFF. In DNA form, the CDR3 reads TGTGCCAGCAGTTTCCGGACAGGGGGTTCCGGGGAGCTGTTTTTT.

V is TRBV6-5 and J is TRBJ2-7; D is perhaps TRBD2 (6 bases). The CDR3 has 11 residues. The ends were cut back, 6 bases at V and 6 bases at J, with 9 bases in the middle. CDR1 and CDR2 (germline): MNHEY, SVGAGI. The CDR3 coding sequence is TGTGCCAGCAGCGCCGGGGGCGAGCAGTACTTC. This gives the protein CASSAGGEQYF.

The V and J genes are TRBV5-8 and TRBJ1-1; no reliable D call. The germline V gene encodes CDR1 SGHTS and CDR2 YDEGEE. The CDR3 has 12 amino acids. The V gene lost 4 bases and the J gene lost 11 bases, with 15 bases spanning the gap. The CDR3 loop is CASSPTRLPAFF. The DNA for the CDR3 is TGTGCCAGCAGCCCGACGAGGTTGCCGGCTTTCTTT.

The CDR3 bases are TGTGCCAGCAGCTTATTAGCTACAACCTACAATGAGCAGTTCTTC. Translated, it gives CASSLLATTYNEQFF. The V and J genes are TRBV7-2 and TRBJ2-1; D is undetermined. Germline CDR1 SGHTA, CDR2 FQGNSA. CDR3 length: 15 amino acids. V lost 2 bases, J lost 2 bases, and 10 bases lay in between.

This clone was recorded once. This chain links TRBV5-6 with TRBJ2-7, with D possibly matching TRBD1 (5 bases). Trimming stripped 4 bases from V and 2 bases from J, with 19 bases between. The CDR3 has 16 residues. Germline CDR1 is SGHDT and CDR2 is YYEEEE. DNA for the CDR3: TGTGCCAGCAGCCCATACTCCAGGGCCCCTACCTACGAGCAGTACTTC. This encodes CASSPYSRAPTYEQYF.